The 31 T cell receptor beta chains reported below all come from one sample, sequenced in a study of CD8 T cells in ankylosing spondylitis (dated by TCRdb to 2015 to 2018). Preparation of the library involved 5' RACE. The data were produced on an Illumina HiSeq 2500. TCRdb reanalyzed the raw reads on its own, using fastp at Q25 for trimming and MiXCR for clone calling, and kept in-frame beta chains. Rows matching on CDR3 protein sequence are summarized as one entry with the most common DNA and genes. Present in this sample are under 150,000 distinct CDR3 sequences, about a tenth of which were seen just once. The ten biggest clones cover 2.5% to 4% of the sample. Sample: blood, either unsorted or a sorted T cell fraction (not recorded which). Receptors originate from a male donor with ankylosing spondylitis or in good health (not recorded which).

This clonotype was found many times. The V gene is TRBV29-1, the J gene TRBJ2-1; D gene ambiguous. The germline V gene encodes CDR1 SQVTM and CDR2 ANQGSEA. The CDR3 runs 11 residues. Between the trimmed V and J ends, which lost 7 bases and 3 bases, there was a span of 7 bases. This chain's CDR3 is CSGALYNEQFF. DNA for the CDR3: TGCAGCGGCGCTCTCTACAATGAGCAGTTCTTC.

This clonotype was detected many times. The chain is built from TRBV2 and TRBJ2-2, with 8 positions matching TRBD1. The CDR3 contains 16 residues. The J segment lost 5 bases and the V segment lost 6 bases, leaving 11 bases of the junction unmatched. Germline assignment: CDR1 SNHLY and CDR2 FYNNEI. The CDR3 DNA sequence: TGTGCCAGCAGGCGTGGTACAGGGGGACGGACCGGGGAGCTGTTTTTT. This translates into CASRRGTGGRTGELFF. The full variable domain, with the rest looked up from reference TRBV2 and TRBJ2-2, is EPEVTQTPSHQVTQMGQEVILRCVPISNHLYFYWYRQILGQKVEFLVSFYNNEISEKSEIFDDQFSVERPDGSNFTLKIRSTKLEDSAMYFCASRRGTGGRTGELFFGEGSRLTVL.

This clonotype has at least ten counts. The chain recombines TRBV20-1 with TRBJ1-5; no clear D gene. This CDR3 is 13 amino acids long. Between the trimmed V and J ends, which lost 5 bases and 1 base, there was a span of 9 bases. The germline CDR1 and CDR2 sequences are DFQATT and SNEGSKA (reference sequence). The CDR3 here is CSAEKVSNQPQHF. Written as DNA, the CDR3 is TGCAGTGCTGAGAAAGTAAGCAATCAGCCCCAGCATTTT.

This clonotype was seen a few times. The rearrangement uses TRBV25-1 and TRBJ2-7; 9 nucleotides agree with TRBD1. The trim removed 8 bases at V and 2 bases at J, leaving 7 bases unmatched. This CDR3 is built from 14 residues. CDR1 is MGHDK, CDR2 SYGVNS, per germline. The CDR3, as DNA: TGTGCCAGCCTGGGACAGGGAGCCCCCTACGAGCAGTACTTC. Translated: CASLGQGAPYEQYF.

This clonotype was detected ten times or more. This chain links TRBV5-1 with TRBJ1-4; the D is unclear. Trimming stripped 1 base from V and 3 bases from J, with 10 bases between. Germline lookup yields CDR1 SGHRS and CDR2 YFSETQ. The CDR3 covers 15 residues. This CDR3 is CASSLSWRANEKLFF. CDR3 DNA sequence: TGCGCCAGCAGCTTGTCCTGGAGGGCTAATGAAAAACTGTTTTTT.

This clonotype was detected ten times or more. This chain uses TRBV10-3 with TRBJ1-1, with D maybe TRBD1 (5 bases). Trimming took off 7 bases at V and 7 bases at J, with 16 bases between the two ends. Per germline, CDR1 ENHRY and CDR2 SYGVKD. The CDR3 extends over 13 amino acids. The CDR3 is CAITGLVSGEAFF. In DNA, the CDR3 is TGTGCCATCACGGGGCTGGTGAGCGGTGAAGCTTTCTTT.

This clonotype was observed at least ten times. The V and J genes are TRBV20-1 and TRBJ2-2; no firm D call. This CDR3 region has 11 residues. Per germline, CDR1 DFQATT and CDR2 SNEGSKA (reference sequence). Trimming cost V 7 bases and J 7 bases, with 10 bases left between them. The CDR3 reads CSVYNVGELFF. The CDR3 DNA is TGCAGTGTATATAATGTCGGGGAGCTGTTTTTT.

This clonotype has a handful of counts. V usage is TRBV10-3 and J usage is TRBJ1-1; TRBD1 matches 7 bases. Germline CDR1 reads ENHRY; CDR2 reads SYGVKD. Trimming removed 5 bases from V and 3 bases from J; junction bases left unmatched: 3. The CDR3 is made up of 13 amino acids. This chain's CDR3 is CAISPQGYTEAFF. The CDR3 DNA is TGTGCCATCAGTCCACAGGGGTACACTGAAGCTTTCTTT.

This clonotype was picked up many times. The rearrangement uses TRBV20-1 and TRBJ1-5, with D unclear. Trimming removed 3 bases at V and 6 bases at J, with 12 bases between. Germline CDR1 DFQATT, CDR2 SNEGSKA (reference sequence). This CDR3 is built from 13 residues. DNA for the CDR3: TGCAGTGCTAGTGGGAAAGAAGGTCAGCCCCAGCATTTT. Translating it yields CSASGKEGQPQHF.

The chain is built from TRBV20-1 and TRBJ1-4; 7 nucleotides match TRBD1. The trim removed 6 bases at V and 2 bases at J, leaving 9 bases unmatched. Germline V CDR1 and CDR2: DFQATT, SNEGSKA (reference sequence). CDR3 length equals 15 residues. The CDR3 is CSAEDPGQTNEKLFF. The CDR3 nucleotides are TGCAGTGCAGAGGACCCGGGACAGACTAATGAAAAACTGTTTTTT.

This clonotype was recorded at least ten times. The chain joins TRBV5-1 to TRBJ2-5; TRBD2 might be the D (5 bases). The germline CDR1 and CDR2 sequences are SGHRS and YFSETQ. The V gene lost 5 bases and the J gene lost 2 bases, with 10 bases spanning the gap. CDR3 length: 13 amino acids. The chain's CDR3 is CASSPGMQETQYF. CDR3 in DNA: TGCGCCAGCAGTCCGGGGATGCAAGAGACCCAGTACTTC. The whole variable domain, remainder taken from reference TRBV5-1 and TRBJ2-5, is KAGVTQTPRYLIKTRGQQVTLSCSPISGHRSVSWYQQTPGQGLQFLFEYFSETQRNKGNFPGRFSGRQFSNSRSEMNVSTLELGDSALYLCASSPGMQETQYFGPGTRLLVL.

This clonotype was observed at least ten times. The chain is built from TRBV27 and TRBJ1-5; D not resolved. The CDR3 has 15 amino acids. V lost 5 bases and J lost 1, with 12 bases in between. CDR1 is MNHEY, CDR2 SMNVEV, per germline (reference sequence). CDR3 in DNA: TGTGCCAGCAGTCTCTATGGCATAAGCAATCAGCCCCAGCATTTT. Translating gives CASSLYGISNQPQHF.

This clonotype was observed at least ten times. This chain connects TRBV7-2 to TRBJ2-3, with D perhaps TRBD2 (5 bases). CDR3 size: 14 residues. Trimming removed 6 bases at V and 6 bases at J, with 16 bases between. Germline V lookup: CDR1 SGHTA, CDR2 FQGNSA. CDR3 residues: CASSLGRLSDTQYF. The CDR3 bases are TGTGCCAGCAGTCTAGGGCGACTATCGGATACGCAGTATTTT.

With respect to this clonotype: Just one base apart from a much larger clone, this may be a read error. The rearrangement joins TRBV6-4 to TRBJ2-1; 7 bases are a match to TRBD2. Per germline, CDR1 MRHNA and CDR2 SNTAGT. The CDR3 consists of 15 residues. The CDR3 nucleotides read TGTGCCAGCAGTGATAGGGCGTCGGGAGGACGGGAGCATTTCTTC. It translates to CASSDRASGGREHFF.

There are a few counts of this clonotype. The V gene is TRBV20-1, the J gene TRBJ2-6; no firm D call. The CDR3 is 14 residues long. V lost 5 bases and J lost 1, with 9 bases in between. The germline gives CDR1 DFQATT, CDR2 SNEGSKA (reference sequence). CDR3 bases: TGCAGTGCTTTTTCGATGTCTGGGGCCAACGTCCTGACTTTC. This translates into CSAFSMSGANVLTF.

V usage is TRBV6-2 or TRBV6-3 and J usage is TRBJ1-5; possibly TRBD1 for D (6 bases). The CDR3 contains 15 residues. The germline gives CDR1 MNHEY, CDR2 SVGEGT. Trimming left V 1 base short and J 5 bases short, with 12 bases between. The CDR3 loop is CASSYFRGPDQPQHF. Here the CDR3 DNA reads TGTGCCAGCAGTTACTTCAGGGGACCGGATCAGCCCCAGCATTTT.

V gene TRBV12-3 or TRBV12-4 combines with J gene TRBJ2-3, with 12 bases aligning to TRBD2. V shed 1 base, J shed 2 bases, and the junction held 1 base outside the gene matches. The CDR3 loop spans 16 amino acids. The CDR3 sequence: CASSLGTSGTTDTQYF. The CDR3 DNA reads as TGTGCCAGCAGTTTAGGGACTAGCGGGACCACAGATACGCAGTATTTT.

This clonotype has a count of ten or more. The chain uses TRBV3-1 and TRBJ2-1; 9 bases fit TRBD2. The CDR3 extends over 17 amino acids. The germline V gene has CDR1 LGHDT and CDR2 YNNKEL (reference sequence). V was pared by 10 bases and J by 7 bases, with 20 bases of the junction left unmatched. In DNA form, the CDR3 reads TGTGCCACCGGGACCCCTTTACTATTTGCGGGAGGGAATGAGCAGTTCTTC. This translates into CATGTPLLFAGGNEQFF.

This clonotype occurred many times. The rearrangement joins TRBV7-2 to TRBJ2-7, with 7 bases aligning to TRBD1. This CDR3 has 15 amino acids. Germline loops: CDR1 SGHTA, CDR2 FQGNSA. Losses at the gene ends were 3 bases for V and 2 bases for J; bases not matched to a gene: 7. The CDR3 reads CASSLARDSPYEQYF. The CDR3 DNA sequence: TGTGCCAGCAGCTTGGCCCGGGACAGTCCCTACGAGCAGTACTTC.

This clonotype was seen many times. The V call is TRBV7-9, the J call TRBJ2-5; weak D call: TRBD2 (6 bases). Between the trimmed V and J ends, which lost 5 bases and 3 bases, there was a span of 16 bases. Germline assignment: CDR1 SEHNR and CDR2 FQNEAQ (reference sequence). There are 15 residues in the CDR3. The DNA for the CDR3 is TGTGCCAGCAGCGCCTCCCTTGGGAGGAAAGAGACCCAGTACTTC. This codes for CASSASLGRKETQYF.

This sequence joins TRBV6-1 and TRBJ2-4; no clear D. The length of the CDR3 is 15 residues. The V end was cut by 7 bases, the J end by 2 bases, with 15 bases between. Germline V gene sequence: CDR1 MNHNS, CDR2 SASEGT. The CDR3 sequence: CASKEVWGTKNIQYF. As DNA, the CDR3 is TGTGCCAGCAAAGAAGTCTGGGGAACCAAAAACATTCAGTACTTC.

As for this clonotype: A much larger clone lies one base from this, so it may be a read error. The rearrangement links TRBV7-3 to TRBJ2-3; tentative D call: TRBD2 (6 bases). The CDR3 totals 14 residues. Germline values: CDR1 SGHTA, CDR2 FQGTGA. The CDR3 protein is CATSLTPGADTQYF. CDR3 bases: TGTGCCACCAGCTTAACTCCGGGGGCAGATACGCAGTATTTT.

This clonotype was seen at least ten times. The V gene is TRBV4-3, the J gene TRBJ2-5, with D perhaps TRBD2 (5 bases). The ends were cut back, 0 bases at V and 5 bases at J, with 10 bases in the middle. This CDR3 is built from 14 residues. Per the germline V gene, CDR1 is LGHNA and CDR2 is YSLEER. The CDR3 sequence: CASSQDTSRETQYF. DNA of the CDR3: TGCGCCAGCAGCCAAGATACTAGTCGGGAGACCCAGTACTTC.

The chain combines TRBV5-5 with TRBJ2-3; D gene unclear. CDR1 and CDR2 (germline): SGHKS, YYEKEE (reference sequence). V dropped 4 bases and J dropped 2 bases, with 8 bases sitting between them. The CDR3 length is 13 residues. The CDR3 DNA is TGTGCCAGCAGCCAACCACCCACAGATACGCAGTATTTT. It codes for CASSQPPTDTQYF.

This clonotype was observed a few times. The chain combines TRBV18 with TRBJ2-1; TRBD2 matches 12 bases. CDR3 size: 16 residues. Per germline, CDR1 KGHSH and CDR2 LQKENI. Trimming at V came to 6 bases and at J to 4 bases, leaving 7 bases not matched to a gene. The CDR3 sequence: CASSRTLAGGYNEQFF. CDR3 nucleotide sequence: TGTGCCAGCTCCCGGACCCTAGCGGGAGGGTACAATGAGCAGTTCTTC.

The table lists this clonotype with many counts. This sequence joins TRBV7-2 and TRBJ2-7; TRBD1 matches 7 bases. The germline CDR1 and CDR2 sequences are SGHTA and FQGNSA. The CDR3 has 14 amino acids. After removal of 5 bases from V and 1 base from J, the junction contained 5 bases not matched to a gene. In DNA, the CDR3 is TGTGCCAGCAGCCCGTACAGGGGATCCTACGAGCAGTACTTC. It translates to CASSPYRGSYEQYF.

This clonotype was found many times. The chain combines TRBV29-1 with TRBJ2-7; 10 nucleotides agree with TRBD1. With 6 bases clipped from V and 6 bases from J, the junction kept 14 bases outside the gene matches. CDR1 is SQVTM and CDR2 is ANQGSEA in the germline V gene. The CDR3 consists of 15 residues. CDR3 sequence: CSVRLPGQGLREQYF. CDR3 DNA: TGCAGCGTAAGGTTGCCGGGACAGGGGTTACGCGAGCAGTACTTC.

In the case of this clonotype: A much larger clone is a single base away; this may be a read error. The rearrangement links TRBV6-2 or TRBV6-3 to TRBJ2-1; D possibly corresponds to TRBD2 (6 bases). This CDR3 is built from 14 residues. CDR1 MNHEY and CDR2 SVGEGT come from the germline V gene. CDR3 protein: CASTYILAAYEQFF. In DNA form, the CDR3 reads TGTGCCAGCACTTACATACTAGCAGCCTATGAGCAGTTCTTC.

Many counts were recorded for this clonotype. The rearrangement joins TRBV29-1 to TRBJ2-2; TRBD1 agrees at 7 bases. CDR1 is SQVTM, CDR2 ANQGSEA, per germline. The CDR3 has 12 amino acids. V was pared by 6 bases and J by 6 bases, with 4 bases of the junction left unmatched. The CDR3 nucleotides read TGCAGCGTCACAGGGGACCCCGGGGAGCTGTTTTTT. Residues: CSVTGDPGELFF.

The gene calls are TRBV20-1 and TRBJ2-3, with TRBD1 matching 7 bases. This CDR3 comprises 15 residues. V dropped 2 bases and J dropped 7; count of bases not matched to a gene: 12. Germline assignment: CDR1 DFQATT and CDR2 SNEGSKA (reference sequence). In DNA, the CDR3 is TGCAGTGCTAGATTTGATGAGGCCAGGGGGAATACGCAGTATTTT. This encodes CSARFDEARGNTQYF.

The sample holds many counts of this clonotype. The chain carries TRBV7-6 and TRBJ2-1, with 14 bases matching TRBD2. The CDR3 has 17 amino acids. Unmatched junction bases numbered 11, after V lost 5 bases and J lost 8 bases. Germline V gene data show CDR1 as SGHVS and CDR2 as FNYEAQ. The CDR3 nucleotides read TGTGCCAGCAGCCCCCAGGGACTAGCGGGGGTTAAGGATGAGCAGTTCTTC. Protein sequence: CASSPQGLAGVKDEQFF.